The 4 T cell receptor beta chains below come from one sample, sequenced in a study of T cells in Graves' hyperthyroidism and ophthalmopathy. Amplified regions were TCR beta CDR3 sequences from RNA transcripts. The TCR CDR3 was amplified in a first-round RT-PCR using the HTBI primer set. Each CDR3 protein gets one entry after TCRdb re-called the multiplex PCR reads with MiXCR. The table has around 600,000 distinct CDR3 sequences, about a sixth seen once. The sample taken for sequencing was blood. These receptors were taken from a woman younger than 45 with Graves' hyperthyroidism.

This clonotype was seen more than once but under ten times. CDR3 in DNA: TGTGCCAGCACCCCGGGCATTCCGTCCTACGAGCAGTACTTC. It translates to CASTPGIPSYEQYF. The rearrangement uses TRBV7-8 and TRBJ2-7, with D uncertain. Germline CDR1 reads SGHVS; CDR2 reads FQNEAQ. The CDR3 runs to 14 residues. Deletions cut 7 bases from V and 1 base from J, with 14 bases between.

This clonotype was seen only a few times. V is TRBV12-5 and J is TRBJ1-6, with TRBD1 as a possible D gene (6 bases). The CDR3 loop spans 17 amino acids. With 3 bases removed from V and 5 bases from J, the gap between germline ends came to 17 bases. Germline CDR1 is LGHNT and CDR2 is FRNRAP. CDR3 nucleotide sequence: TGTGCTAGTGGTTTCGGGATCGCGGACAGCCATAATTCACCCCTCCACTTT. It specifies CASGFGIADSHNSPLHF.

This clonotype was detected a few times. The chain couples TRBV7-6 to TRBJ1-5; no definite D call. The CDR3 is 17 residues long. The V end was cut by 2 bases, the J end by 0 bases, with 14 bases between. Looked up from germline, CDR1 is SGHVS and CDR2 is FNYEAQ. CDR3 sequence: CASSLRSPDYSNQPQHF. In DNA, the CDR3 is TGTGCCAGCAGCTTAAGGTCGCCGGATTATAGCAATCAGCCCCAGCATTTT.

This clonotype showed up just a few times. CDR3 nucleotide sequence: TGTGCCAGTAGTTTATATTTCGCCATGAACACTGAAGCTTTCTTT. Amino acid sequence: CASSLYFAMNTEAFF. The V and J genes are TRBV19 and TRBJ1-1; D remains ambiguous. Germline V gene data show CDR1 as LNHDA and CDR2 as SQIVND (reference sequence). The V end lost 5 bases, the J end lost 0 bases, and 13 bases lay between the germline ends. CDR3 length: 15 amino acids. Using reference TRBV19 and TRBJ1-1 for the parts outside the CDR3, the full variable domain is DGGITQSPKYLFRKEGQNVTLSCEQNLNHDAMYWYRQDPGQGLRLIYYSQIVNDFQKGDIAEGYSVSREKKESFPLTVTSAQKNPTAFYLCASSLYFAMNTEAFFGQGTRLTVV.